The rows below give T cell receptor beta chains drawn from one sample of a study of T cell repertoires in cytomegalovirus infection. TCRdb ran MiXCR on the reads and lists one entry per CDR3 protein. Among around 94,000 distinct CDR3 sequences listed, about 15% were seen once. The sequencing input was PBMCs. These receptors were collected from a human donor in good health (CMV status not recorded). Some clones in this sample may be carry-over from other donors' samples. Each CDR3 is given with its conserved first and last residue. A D gene is named only where the DNA matches it firmly. A row's size may be missing; if present it is once, few, many or a size class.

clone size	D gene	V gene	CDR3 length	J gene	CDR3 protein	CDR3 DNA
NA	TRBD1	TRBV23-1	16	TRBJ1-6	CASSLTGDGRGSPLHF	TGCGCCAGCAGCCTGACAGGGGACGGGAGGGGATCACCCCTCCACTTT
NA	NA	TRBV30	15	TRBJ2-5	CAWSPPDNIQETQYF	TGTGCCTGGAGTCCACCCGACAACATCCAAGAGACCCAGTACTTC
few	TRBD1	TRBV6-2/TRBV6-3	14	TRBJ1-1	CASSPTGETAEAFF	TGTGCCAGCAGTCCGACAGGGGAGACCGCTGAAGCTTTCTTT
NA	NA	TRBV29-1	14	TRBJ1-2	CSAGGDTTNYGYTF	TGCAGCGCTGGCGGGGACACCACTAACTATGGCTACACCTTC
many	NA	TRBV7-8	13	TRBJ2-2	CASSRLRPGELFF	TGTGCCAGCAGCCGTCTACGGCCCGGGGAGCTGTTTTTT
many	NA	TRBV7-2	15	TRBJ1-1	CASSFWGGRDTEAFF	TGTGCCAGCAGCTTCTGGGGAGGACGGGACACTGAAGCTTTCTTT
many	TRBD2	TRBV12-3/TRBV12-4	15	TRBJ2-2	CASGTSGANTGELFF	TGTGCCAGCGGGACTAGCGGGGCGAACACCGGGGAGCTGTTTTTT
few	NA	TRBV7-3	16	TRBJ2-3	CASSQPAGVITDTQYF	TGTGCCAGCAGCCAACCCGCAGGGGTGATCACAGATACGCAGTATTTT
NA	TRBD2	TRBV12-3/TRBV12-4	13	TRBJ2-3	CASSPGGTDTQYF	TGTGCCAGCAGTCCGGGGGGTACAGATACGCAGTATTTT
few	TRBD1	TRBV7-6	15	TRBJ2-7	CASSHGQGVSYEQYF	TGTGCCAGCAGCCACGGACAGGGTGTCTCCTACGAGCAGTACTTC
many	NA	TRBV28	14	TRBJ1-4	CASSPRNRVEKLFF	TGTGCCAGCAGTCCTCGAAACAGGGTTGAAAAACTGTTTTTT
once	NA	TRBV12-3/TRBV12-4	15	TRBJ2-7	CASSSSGQRLYEQYF	TGTGCCAGCAGTTCGTCGGGACAACGACTCTACGAGCAGTACTTC
many	NA	TRBV30	15	TRBJ1-1	CAWSVVIAANTEAFF	TGTGCCTGGAGTGTAGTTATTGCAGCGAACACTGAAGCTTTCTTT
many	NA	TRBV7-2	14	TRBJ1-1	CASSLSRMNTEAFF	TGTGCCAGCAGCTTATCCAGGATGAACACTGAAGCTTTCTTT
few	TRBD2	TRBV30	13	TRBJ2-7	CAWSVGLESEQYF	TGTGCCTGGAGTGTGGGACTAGAAAGCGAGCAGTACTTC